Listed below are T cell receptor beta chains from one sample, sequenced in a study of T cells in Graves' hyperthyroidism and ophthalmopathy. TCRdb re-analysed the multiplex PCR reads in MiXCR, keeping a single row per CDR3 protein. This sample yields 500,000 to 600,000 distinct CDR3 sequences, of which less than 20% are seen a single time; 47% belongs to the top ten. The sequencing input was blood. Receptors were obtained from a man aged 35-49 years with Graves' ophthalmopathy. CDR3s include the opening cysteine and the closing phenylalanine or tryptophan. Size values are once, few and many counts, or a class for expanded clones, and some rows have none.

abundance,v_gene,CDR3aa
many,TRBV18,CASSPPTMTSPEETQYF
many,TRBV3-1,CASSQGTGPLREQYF
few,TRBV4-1,CASSDGNGYTF
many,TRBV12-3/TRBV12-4,CASSLTGNGELFF
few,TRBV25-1,CASTAWAGYGYTF
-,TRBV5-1,CASSSRQAPGNTEAFF
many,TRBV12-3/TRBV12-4,CASSLGTVSGNTIYF
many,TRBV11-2,CASNSGTRTTDTQYF
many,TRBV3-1,CASSQMTVYEQYF
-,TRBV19,CASSGAANNYEQYF
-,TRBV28,CASHESGTGRYGYTF
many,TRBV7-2,CASSLGAGGLGTGELFF
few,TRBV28,CASSSPFLFYEQYF
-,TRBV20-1,CSARARGQETQYF
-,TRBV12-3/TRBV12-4,CASSFTGQGNQPQHF
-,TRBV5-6,CASSPDGSRPDTQYF
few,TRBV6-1,CASSEALWEWGANVLTF
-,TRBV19,CASSKYRGQGNQPQHF
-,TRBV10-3,CAIGVGAETDTQYF
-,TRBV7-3,CASSRPGGDTDTQYF
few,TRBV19,CASSTGWAGNQPQHF
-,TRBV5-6,CASSLVQGINEQYF